Listed below are T cell receptor beta chains from one sample, sequenced in a study of vaccination and CD4 T cells after COVID-19. TCRdb redid the calling of the PCR reads with MiXCR, one entry per CDR3 protein. The sample includes around 31,000 distinct CDR3 sequences, almost 50% of them seen just once. This material consisted of CD4+ T cells from blood, taken about 7 months after SARS-CoV-2 vaccination. The source of these receptors is a human donor who had recovered from COVID-19. Each CDR3 is given with its conserved first and last residue.

CDR3aa	j_gene	v_gene
CATRKTVGTEAFF	TRBJ1-1	TRBV15
CASSPIYGGFYGYTF	TRBJ1-2	TRBV7-9
CAIRSHDAYEQYF	TRBJ2-7	TRBV10-3
CASSYSWTSGTGELFF	TRBJ2-2	TRBV6-5
CASSPILGRNEQFF	TRBJ2-1	TRBV6-1
CASSGTGGAGETQYF	TRBJ2-5	TRBV7-3
CASRPPGREAYGYTF	TRBJ1-2	TRBV28
CASLPSGTAYEQYF	TRBJ2-7	TRBV6-2/TRBV6-3
CATSREGVQRETQYF	TRBJ2-5	TRBV15
CASSPRKGGTEYNEQFF	TRBJ2-1	TRBV7-3
CSASQGAFGTDTQYF	TRBJ2-3	TRBV20-1
CASAHLGPLDTQYF	TRBJ2-3	TRBV7-3
CASSNVPGQDPPLYNEQFF	TRBJ2-1	TRBV21-1
CSARDQLAGGGDTQYF	TRBJ2-3	TRBV20-1
CACPGVVGGTEAFF	TRBJ1-1	TRBV27
CSALTGTSGYNEQFF	TRBJ2-1	TRBV20-1
CSAIDTFATNEKLFF	TRBJ1-4	TRBV20-1
CATSRDLGIPYGYTF	TRBJ1-2	TRBV15
CASSLGVQPQHF	TRBJ1-5	TRBV7-9
CSATLGGTTYEQYF	TRBJ2-7	TRBV20-1
CASSYVTVNYGYTF	TRBJ1-2	TRBV6-2/TRBV6-3
CASSYSESAHEQYF	TRBJ2-7	TRBV6-2/TRBV6-3
CASSSIVLSGSSYNEQFF	TRBJ2-1	TRBV28
CASSSLPGFWYSPLHF	TRBJ1-6	TRBV28
CASSPGGWNQPQHF	TRBJ1-5	TRBV6-1
CASSRNFAGGNQPQHF	TRBJ1-5	TRBV6-1
CASSFGLETQYF	TRBJ2-5	TRBV27
CASNGGDTQYF	TRBJ2-3	TRBV11-1
CAISASGETDTQYF	TRBJ2-3	TRBV10-3
CASSPGSYEQYF	TRBJ2-7	TRBV28
CSAPVDRELFF	TRBJ2-2	TRBV20-1
CASSLRGDGNQPQHF	TRBJ1-5	TRBV28
CSARGSRDYNEQFF	TRBJ2-1	TRBV20-1
CASSFNSGEQYF	TRBJ2-7	TRBV7-8
CASSKAGLPTLGSDTQYF	TRBJ2-3	TRBV21-1
CASSPSWDDTDTQYF	TRBJ2-3	TRBV7-6
CASSPRGKETQYF	TRBJ2-5	TRBV11-3
CATSDRASYNEQFF	TRBJ2-1	TRBV24-1
CASSSKAGVTGELFF	TRBJ2-2	TRBV7-3
CASSISVQGGYYNEQFF	TRBJ2-1	TRBV19
CASSERETDTQYF	TRBJ2-3	TRBV6-4
CASSLGQGYGYTF	TRBJ1-2	TRBV28
CASSQSGRSYNEQFF	TRBJ2-1	TRBV7-2
CASSGTSGGLSSYNEQFF	TRBJ2-1	TRBV6-1
CASSPGSYGYTF	TRBJ1-2	TRBV28